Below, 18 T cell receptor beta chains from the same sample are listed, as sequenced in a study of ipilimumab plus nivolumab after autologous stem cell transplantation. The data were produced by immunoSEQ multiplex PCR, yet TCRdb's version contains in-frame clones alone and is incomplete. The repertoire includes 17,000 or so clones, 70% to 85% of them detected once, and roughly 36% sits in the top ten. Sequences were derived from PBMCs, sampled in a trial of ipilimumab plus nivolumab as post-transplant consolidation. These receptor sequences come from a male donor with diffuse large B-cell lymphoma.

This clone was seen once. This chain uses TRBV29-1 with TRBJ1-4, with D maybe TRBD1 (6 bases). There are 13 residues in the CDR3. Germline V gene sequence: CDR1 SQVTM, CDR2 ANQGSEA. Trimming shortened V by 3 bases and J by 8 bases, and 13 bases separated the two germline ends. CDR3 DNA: TGCAGCGTTGACAGGGGCGGCGGCGAAAAACTGTTTTTT. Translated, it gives CSVDRGGGEKLFF.

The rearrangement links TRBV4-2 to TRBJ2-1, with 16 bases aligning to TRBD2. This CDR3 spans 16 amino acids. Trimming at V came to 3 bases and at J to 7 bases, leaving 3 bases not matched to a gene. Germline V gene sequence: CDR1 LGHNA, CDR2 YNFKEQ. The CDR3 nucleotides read TGTGCCAGCAGCCAGGGACTAGCGGGGGGGCAGAATGAGCAGTTCTTC. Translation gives CASSQGLAGGQNEQFF.

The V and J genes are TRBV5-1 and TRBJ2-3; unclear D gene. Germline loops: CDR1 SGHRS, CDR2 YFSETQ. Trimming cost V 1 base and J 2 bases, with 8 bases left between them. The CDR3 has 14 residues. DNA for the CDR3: TGCGCCAGCAGCTTGTACCTTCACACAGATACGCAGTATTTT. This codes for CASSLYLHTDTQYF.

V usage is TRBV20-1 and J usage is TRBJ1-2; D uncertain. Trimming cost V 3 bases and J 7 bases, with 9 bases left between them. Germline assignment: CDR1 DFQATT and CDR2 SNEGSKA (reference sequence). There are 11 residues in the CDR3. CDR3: CSASPGGGYTF. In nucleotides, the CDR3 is TGCAGTGCTAGTCCCGGAGGTGGCTACACCTTC.

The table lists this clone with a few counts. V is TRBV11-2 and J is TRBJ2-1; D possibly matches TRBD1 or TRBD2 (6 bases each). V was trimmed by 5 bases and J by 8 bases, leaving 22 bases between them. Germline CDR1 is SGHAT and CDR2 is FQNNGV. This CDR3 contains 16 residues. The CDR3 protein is CASSLLAGLEGDEQFF. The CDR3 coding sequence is TGTGCCAGCAGCCTACTCGCGGGACTGGAGGGGGATGAGCAGTTCTTC.

The CDR3 region is CASSIKGTGGSYEQYF. CDR3 DNA sequence: TGTGCCAGTAGTATAAAGGGGACGGGGGGTTCCTACGAGCAGTACTTC. The rearrangement uses TRBV19 and TRBJ2-7; 7 nucleotides match TRBD2. The junction had 8 bases not matched to a gene; V was cut back by 2 bases and J by 1 base. Germline assignment: CDR1 LNHDA and CDR2 SQIVND (reference sequence). The CDR3 is made up of 16 amino acids.

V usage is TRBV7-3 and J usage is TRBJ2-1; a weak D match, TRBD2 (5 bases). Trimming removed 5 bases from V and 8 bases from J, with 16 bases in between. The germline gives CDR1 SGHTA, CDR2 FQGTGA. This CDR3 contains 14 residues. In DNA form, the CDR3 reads TGTGCCAGCAGCCGCGGGTGGGGTGGGGATGAGCAGTTCTTC. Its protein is CASSRGWGGDEQFF.

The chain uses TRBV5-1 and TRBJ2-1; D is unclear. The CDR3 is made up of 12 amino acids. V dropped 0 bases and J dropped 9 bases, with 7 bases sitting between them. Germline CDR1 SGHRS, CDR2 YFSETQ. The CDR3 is CASSLEWGEQFF. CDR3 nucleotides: TGCGCCAGCAGCTTGGAATGGGGTGAGCAGTTCTTC.

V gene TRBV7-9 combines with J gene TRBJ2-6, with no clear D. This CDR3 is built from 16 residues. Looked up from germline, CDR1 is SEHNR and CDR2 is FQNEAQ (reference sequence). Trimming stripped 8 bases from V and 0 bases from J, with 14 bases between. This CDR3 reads CASLFTSPSGANVLTF. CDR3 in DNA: TGTGCCAGCTTATTCACCTCCCCCTCTGGGGCCAACGTCCTGACTTTC. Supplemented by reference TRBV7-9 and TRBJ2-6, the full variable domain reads DTGVSQNPRHKITKRGQNVTFRCDPISEHNRLYWYRQTLGQGPEFLTYFQNEAQLEKSRLLSDRFSAERPKGSFSTLEIQRTEQGDSAMYLCASLFTSPSGANVLTFGAGSRLTVL.

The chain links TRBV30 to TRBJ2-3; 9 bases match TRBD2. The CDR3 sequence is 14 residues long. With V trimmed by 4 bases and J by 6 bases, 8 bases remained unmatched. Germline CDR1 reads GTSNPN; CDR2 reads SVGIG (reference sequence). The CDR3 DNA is TGTGCCTGGACCGGGACTAGCTCTTCGGATACGCAGTATTTT. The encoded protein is CAWTGTSSSDTQYF. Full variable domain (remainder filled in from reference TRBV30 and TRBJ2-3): SQTIHQWPATLVQPVGSPLSLECTVEGTSNPNLYWYRQAAGRGLQLLFYSVGIGQISSEVPQNLSASRPQDRQFILSSKKLLLSDSGFYLCAWTGTSSSDTQYFGPGTRLTVL.

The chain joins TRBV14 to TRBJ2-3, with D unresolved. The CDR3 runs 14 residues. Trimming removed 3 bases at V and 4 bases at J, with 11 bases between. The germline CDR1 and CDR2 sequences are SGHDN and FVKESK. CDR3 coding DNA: TGTGCCAGCAGCCAGTGGGTACTCCCAGATACGCAGTATTTT. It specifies CASSQWVLPDTQYF.

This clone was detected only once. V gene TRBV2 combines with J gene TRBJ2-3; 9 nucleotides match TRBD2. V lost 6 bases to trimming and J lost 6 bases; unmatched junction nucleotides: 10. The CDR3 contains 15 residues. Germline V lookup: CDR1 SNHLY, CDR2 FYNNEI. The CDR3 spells CASSPSSGAPDTQYF. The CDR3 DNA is TGTGCCAGCAGCCCATCTAGCGGGGCGCCGGATACGCAGTATTTT.

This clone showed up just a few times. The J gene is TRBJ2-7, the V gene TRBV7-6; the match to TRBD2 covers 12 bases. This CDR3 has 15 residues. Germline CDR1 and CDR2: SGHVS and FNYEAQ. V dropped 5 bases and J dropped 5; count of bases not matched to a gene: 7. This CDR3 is CASSHLLAGGDEQYF. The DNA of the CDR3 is TGTGCCAGCAGCCATCTCCTAGCGGGAGGGGACGAGCAGTACTTC.

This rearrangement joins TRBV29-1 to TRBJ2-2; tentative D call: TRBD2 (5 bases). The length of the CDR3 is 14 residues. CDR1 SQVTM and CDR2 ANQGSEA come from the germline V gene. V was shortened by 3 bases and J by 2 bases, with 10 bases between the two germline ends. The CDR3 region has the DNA TGCAGCGTTGAGCGCCGGGAAAACACCGGGGAGCTGTTTTTT. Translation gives CSVERRENTGELFF.

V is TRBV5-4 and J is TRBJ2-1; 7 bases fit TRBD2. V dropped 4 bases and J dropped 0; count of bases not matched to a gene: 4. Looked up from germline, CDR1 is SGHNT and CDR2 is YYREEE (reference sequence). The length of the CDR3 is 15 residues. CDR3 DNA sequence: TGTGCCAGCAGCCAGGCGGGAGACTCCTACAATGAGCAGTTCTTC. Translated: CASSQAGDSYNEQFF.

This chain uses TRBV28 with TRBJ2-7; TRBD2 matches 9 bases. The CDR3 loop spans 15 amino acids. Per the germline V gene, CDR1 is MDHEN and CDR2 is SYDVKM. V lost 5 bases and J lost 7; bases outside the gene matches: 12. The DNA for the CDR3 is TGTGCCAGCAGTCCGGGGACTAGCTCTCAAGCTGAGCAGTACTTC. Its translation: CASSPGTSSQAEQYF.

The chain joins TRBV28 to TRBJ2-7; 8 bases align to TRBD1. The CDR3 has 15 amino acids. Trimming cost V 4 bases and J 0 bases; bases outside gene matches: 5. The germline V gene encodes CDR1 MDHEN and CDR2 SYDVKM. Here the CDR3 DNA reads TGTGCCAGCAGTTCGGACAGGGAGAGCTCCTACGAGCAGTACTTC. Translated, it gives CASSSDRESSYEQYF.

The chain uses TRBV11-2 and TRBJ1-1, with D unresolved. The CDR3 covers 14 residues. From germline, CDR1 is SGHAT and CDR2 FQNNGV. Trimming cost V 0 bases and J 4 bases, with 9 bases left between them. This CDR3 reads CASSLEGSFTEAFF. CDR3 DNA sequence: TGTGCCAGCAGCTTAGAAGGTTCGTTCACTGAAGCTTTCTTT.